A single sample is the source of the 3 T cell receptor beta chains below, sequenced in a study of cytomegalovirus exposure and HLA in healthy donors. PCR primers comprised 60 Vbeta and 13 Jbeta primers. Assay used: immunoSEQ multiplex PCR; TCRdb lists only in-frame clones, some missing. The data contain about 90,000 clones, approximately 84% of them singletons. Specimen: PBMCs. The receptors were gathered from a man between 18 and 35 years old in good health and CMV-seronegative.

This chain links TRBV6-5 with TRBJ2-1, with 12 bases that match TRBD2. With V trimmed by 6 bases and J by 7 bases, 7 bases remained unmatched. The CDR3 loop spans 15 amino acids. Germline lookup yields CDR1 MNHEY and CDR2 SVGAGI. Here the CDR3 reads CASRRLAGELNEQFF. The CDR3 DNA reads as TGTGCCAGCAGGAGACTAGCGGGAGAATTAAATGAGCAGTTCTTC.

In the case of this clone: Within the sample, other DNA sequences also encode this same CDR3. The CDR3 here is CASSLGGREQPQHF. In DNA form, the CDR3 reads TGTGCCAGCAGCCTAGGGGGTCGGGAACAGCCCCAGCATTTT. V usage is TRBV7-2 and J usage is TRBJ1-5; D is perhaps TRBD1 (6 bases). CDR1 is SGHTA, CDR2 FQGNSA, per germline. Trimming took off 5 bases at V and 7 bases at J, with 15 bases between the two ends. This CDR3 spans 14 amino acids.

This sequence joins TRBV2 and TRBJ1-1, with D unclear. Trimming left V 2 bases short and J 4 bases short, with 11 bases between. The CDR3 covers 14 residues. Germline CDR1 SNHLY, CDR2 FYNNEI. Here the CDR3 reads CASSEKEIATEAFF. As DNA, the CDR3 is TGTGCCAGCAGTGAAAAGGAGATAGCCACTGAAGCTTTCTTT.